This record covers a single T cell receptor beta chain. Clones were read by immunoSEQ multiplex PCR, and TCRdb kept only the in-frame ones, dropping some. The data show under 550,000 clones, roughly 89% seen once. Seattle participants joined during active infection and were tracked over time. The source of the sample is a study of blood T cell repertoires in COVID-19. Study context: Sources were T cells, B-cell-depleted T cells, or PBMCs; the material itself was cDNA or gDNA.

CDR1 DFQATT and CDR2 SNEGSKA come from the germline V gene (reference sequence). This CDR3 comprises 16 residues. V lost 3 bases and J lost 5, with 19 bases in between. V is TRBV20-1 and J is TRBJ2-2, with D possibly being TRBD1 (6 bases). The receptor's source is a young man with COVID-19, enrolled during active disease. Sequencing input: peripheral blood. In DNA form, the CDR3 reads TGCAGTGCTAGTGACAGGCGCAAGACGGCAACCGGGGAGCTGTTTTTT. Protein: CSASDRRKTATGELFF.